This TCR beta chain was obtained from a study of cytomegalovirus exposure and HLA in healthy donors. As to this clone: Its matching antigen is unknown.

The study's findings and limits: Rare sequences made up most TCRs, while some public TCRs were found in many donors.

PCR primers comprised 60 Vbeta and 13 Jbeta primers. Assay: immunoSEQ multiplex PCR; the TCRdb copy retains only in-frame clones and omits some. The data show tens of thousands of clones, about 72% seen once. There are 15 residues in the CDR3. The germline gives CDR1 MNHNS, CDR2 SASEGT. V lost 8 bases, J lost 3 bases, and 16 bases lay in between. This clonotype was sampled from a woman between 25 and 40 years old in good health and CMV-seropositive. What was sequenced was PBMCs. The genes are TRBV6-1 and TRBJ2-2; a possible D gene is TRBD1 (6 bases). The CDR3 reads CASPRVGQHTGELFF. The CDR3 bases are TGTGCCAGCCCTAGGGTAGGACAGCACACCGGGGAGCTGTTTTTT.